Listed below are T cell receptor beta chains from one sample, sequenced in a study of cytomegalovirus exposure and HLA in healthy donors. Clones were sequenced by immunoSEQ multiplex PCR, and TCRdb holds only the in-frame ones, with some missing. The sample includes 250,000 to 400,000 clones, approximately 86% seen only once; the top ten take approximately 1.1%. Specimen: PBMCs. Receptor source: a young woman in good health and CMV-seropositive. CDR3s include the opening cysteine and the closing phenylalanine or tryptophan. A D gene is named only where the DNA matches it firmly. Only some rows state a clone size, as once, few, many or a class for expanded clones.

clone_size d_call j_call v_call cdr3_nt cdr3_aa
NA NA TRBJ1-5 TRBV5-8 TGTGCCAGCAGCTTTTTCAGCAATCAGCCCCAGCATTTT CASSFFSNQPQHF
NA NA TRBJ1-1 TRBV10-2 TGCGCCAGCAGTGAGTCGAGCCAAGGTCCGGAGAACACTGAAGCTTTCTTT CASSESSQGPENTEAFF
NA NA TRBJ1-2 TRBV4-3 TGCGCCAGCAGCCAAGATATTGTCCAGGGAGGGAACTATGGCTACACCTTC CASSQDIVQGGNYGYTF
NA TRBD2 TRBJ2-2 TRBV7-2 TGTGCCAGCAGCCCCGGTCGCGGGAGCGCCCAGAACACCGGGGAGCTGTTTTTT CASSPGRGSAQNTGELFF
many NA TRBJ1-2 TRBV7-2 TGTGCCAGCAGCTTTGGGAAGTGGGGCTCAACCTATGGCTACACCTTC CASSFGKWGSTYGYTF
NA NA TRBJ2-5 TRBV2 TGTGCCAGCAGTGATTCCAGGTTCCAAGAGACCCAGTACTTC CASSDSRFQETQYF
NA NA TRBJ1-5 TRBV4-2 TGTGCCAGCAGCCAAGGGGCAGGGAAGGAGCAGCCCCAGCATTTT CASSQGAGKEQPQHF
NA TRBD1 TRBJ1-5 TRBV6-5 TGTGCCAGCAGTCCGGACAGGGGAGGCAATCAGCCCCAGCATTTT CASSPDRGGNQPQHF
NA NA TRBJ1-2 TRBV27 TGTGCCAGCAGTTTTTCATCGAGACACCCGGGAGGCTACACCTTC CASSFSSRHPGGYTF
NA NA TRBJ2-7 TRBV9 TGTGCCAGCAGCGTAGAGGTCAGGTCCTACGAGCAGTACTTC CASSVEVRSYEQYF
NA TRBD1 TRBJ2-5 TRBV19 TGTGCCAGTAGTATAGGACAGGGGGAAGAGACCCAGTACTTC CASSIGQGEETQYF
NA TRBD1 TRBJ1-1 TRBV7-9 TGTGCCAGCGGCAGGGGGCGGGCTGCGAACACTGAAGCTTTCTTT CASGRGRAANTEAFF
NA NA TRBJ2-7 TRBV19 TGTGCCAGTAGGGACACCGGGACGGAGAGCTCCTACGAGCAGTACTTC CASRDTGTESSYEQYF
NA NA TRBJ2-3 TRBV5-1 TGCGCCAGCAGCTTTCGGACGGGCACAGATACGCAGTATTTT CASSFRTGTDTQYF
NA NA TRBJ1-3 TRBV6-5 TGTGCCAGCAGTTTACAGGGAGTAAGGGGAAACACCATATATTTT CASSLQGVRGNTIYF
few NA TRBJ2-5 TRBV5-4 TGTGCCAGCAGCCCCCCAAGCGGCGCGGAGACCCAGTACTTC CASSPPSGAETQYF
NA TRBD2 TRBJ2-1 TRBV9 TGTGCCAGCAGCTCCCCCTCCGGGACTAGCGCTGAGCAGTTCTTC CASSSPSGTSAEQFF
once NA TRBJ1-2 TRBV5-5 TGTGCCAGCAGCTTGGCCGAGGGGTTTTCCTATGGCTACACCTTC CASSLAEGFSYGYTF
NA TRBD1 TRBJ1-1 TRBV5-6 TGTGCCAGCAGCTGGGACAGGGGTAAAACTGAAGCTTTCTTT CASSWDRGKTEAFF
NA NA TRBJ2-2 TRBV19 TGTGCCAGTAGTTATACCGGGGAGCTGTTTTTT CASSYTGELFF
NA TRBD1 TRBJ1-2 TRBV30 TGTGCCTGGATTTCTCACAGGGGTGATGGCTACACCTTC CAWISHRGDGYTF
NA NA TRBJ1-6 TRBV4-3 TGCGCCAGCAGCCAAGCCTCAGGGAACTCCTATAATTCACCCCTCCACTTT CASSQASGNSYNSPLHF
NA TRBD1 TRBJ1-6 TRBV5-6 TGTGCCAGCAGCTGGCTGGACAGGGTTTCACCCCTCCACTTT CASSWLDRVSPLHF
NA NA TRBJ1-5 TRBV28 TGTGCCAGCAGTGCCTCGGGACCGAATAATCAGCCCCAGCATTTT CASSASGPNNQPQHF
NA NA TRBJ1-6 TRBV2 TGTGCCAGCAGTCCGATTCAAAATTCACCCCTCCACTTT CASSPIQNSPLHF
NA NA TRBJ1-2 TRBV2 TGTGCCAGCATTAGCCTGAAACGGGACAACGGGAATACTAACTATGGCTACACCTTC CASISLKRDNGNTNYGYTF
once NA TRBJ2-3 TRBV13 TGTGCCAGCAGGACAGCCCTTTCCCCCACAGATACGCAGTATTTT CASRTALSPTDTQYF
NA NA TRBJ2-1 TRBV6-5 TGTGCCAGCAGTGGTAGCTCCTACAATGAGCAGTTCTTC CASSGSSYNEQFF
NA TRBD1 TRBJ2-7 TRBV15 TGTGCCACCAGCAGAGACCGGGACAGGGTCCTCTACGAGCAGTACTTC CATSRDRDRVLYEQYF
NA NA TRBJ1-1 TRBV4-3 TGCGCCAGCAGCCAAGATAGGAGGGCTAGGACTGAAGCTTTCTTT CASSQDRRARTEAFF
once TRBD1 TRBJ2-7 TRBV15 TGTGCCACCAGCACACCCGGGACAGGGCTCTACGAGCAGTACTTC CATSTPGTGLYEQYF
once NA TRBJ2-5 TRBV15 TGTGCCACCAGCAGAGATCCGGGGAATACGGTCGGGACCCAGTACTTC CATSRDPGNTVGTQYF
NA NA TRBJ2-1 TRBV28 TGTGCCAGCAGCCCCCGCTATGCGTCCTACAATGAGCAGTTCTTC CASSPRYASYNEQFF
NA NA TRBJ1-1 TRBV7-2 TGTGCCAGCAGCCTCTCCCGGTCAGGGGTCAACACTGAAGCTTTCTTT CASSLSRSGVNTEAFF
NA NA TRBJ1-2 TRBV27 TGTGCCAGCAGTTTGGGGATCGGCTATGGCTACACCTTC CASSLGIGYGYTF
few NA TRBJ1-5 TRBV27 TGTGCCAGCAGTTTCTTAGGTCAGCCCCAGCATTTT CASSFLGQPQHF
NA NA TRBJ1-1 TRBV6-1 TGTGCCAGCAGTGAGACAGTATCGAACACTGAAGCTTTCTTT CASSETVSNTEAFF
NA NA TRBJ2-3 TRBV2 TGTGCCAGCAACGAGGCGGCTAGCACAGATACGCAGTATTTT CASNEAASTDTQYF
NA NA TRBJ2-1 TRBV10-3 TGTGCCATCGGATTAGATGAGCAGTTCTTC CAIGLDEQFF
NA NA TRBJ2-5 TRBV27 TGTGCCAGCAGTTTATATTTGGGGGAGACCCAGTACTTC CASSLYLGETQYF
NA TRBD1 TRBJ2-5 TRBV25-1 TGTGCCAGCAGTGAAGGGACAGGATGGGGGGAGACCCAGTACTTC CASSEGTGWGETQYF
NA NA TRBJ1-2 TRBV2 TGTGCCAGCAGTGAGCCTCTTGGGGGTCACTATGGCTACACCTTC CASSEPLGGHYGYTF
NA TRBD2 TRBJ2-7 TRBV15 TGTGCCACCCGGAGCGGGGGCAACTCCTACGAGCAGTACTTC CATRSGGNSYEQYF
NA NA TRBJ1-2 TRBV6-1 TGTGCCAGCAGTGAAGCGAACTCCCAGGGGGGCTACACCTTC CASSEANSQGGYTF